This entry lists 27 T cell receptor beta chains sequenced from one sample in a study of cytomegalovirus exposure and HLA in healthy donors. PCR used 60 Vbeta primers and 13 Jbeta primers. Here immunoSEQ multiplex PCR was the method, and the copy in TCRdb shows in-frame clones only, minus some. Altogether 190,000 or so clones are present, over 75% being singletons, with the ten largest covering roughly 0.098%. Specimen: PBMCs. Receptor source: a boy aged 2-9 years in good health and CMV-seronegative.

This clone was seen a handful of times. At the DNA level, this CDR3 is encoded by other sequences in the same sample as well. The chain joins TRBV18 to TRBJ1-1; no clear D gene. Germline V gives CDR1 KGHSH, CDR2 LQKENI. CDR3 size: 16 residues. V was shortened by 5 bases and J by 4 bases, with 20 bases between the two germline ends. Written as DNA, the CDR3 is TGTGCCAGCTCATCTGACGGATTCTTCGGGATCACTGAAGCTTTCTTT. Translating gives CASSSDGFFGITEAFF.

The chain joins TRBV19 to TRBJ2-3; no clear D. Germline CDR1 is LNHDA and CDR2 is SQIVND (reference sequence). V lost 0 bases, J lost 2 bases, and 15 bases lay in between. There are 17 residues in the CDR3. The CDR3 region is CASSIDLATVDTDTQYF. The DNA for the CDR3 is TGTGCCAGTAGTATAGATCTTGCTACAGTCGACACAGATACGCAGTATTTT.

The chain links TRBV2 to TRBJ1-5; 8 nucleotides line up with TRBD1. Germline V gene sequence: CDR1 SNHLY, CDR2 FYNNEI. After removal of 5 bases from V and 7 bases from J, the junction contained 10 bases not matched to a gene. CDR3 length equals 15 residues. The CDR3 reads CASSFTQGVVQPQHF. CDR3 coding DNA: TGTGCCAGCAGTTTCACACAGGGGGTTGTGCAGCCCCAGCATTTT.

CDR3 sequence reads: CATRQGVSGYTF. CDR3 DNA: TGTGCCACCCGACAGGGAGTAAGTGGCTACACCTTC. The rearrangement uses TRBV6-5 and TRBJ1-2, with TRBD1 matching over 7 bases. Unmatched junction bases numbered 9, after V lost 10 bases and J lost 7 bases. The germline V gene encodes CDR1 MNHEY and CDR2 SVGAGI. The CDR3 sequence is 12 residues long.

The chain couples TRBV2 to TRBJ1-2; D gene ambiguous. Per the germline V gene, CDR1 is SNHLY and CDR2 is FYNNEI. V shed 3 bases and J shed 0 bases, with 5 bases lying between them. This CDR3 spans 13 amino acids. The CDR3 sequence is CASSDNSNYGYTF. CDR3 bases: TGTGCCAGCAGTGACAATTCTAACTATGGCTACACCTTC.

The rearrangement links TRBV18 to TRBJ2-5; no reliable D call. V lost 2 bases and J 4 bases, leaving 5 bases between the germline ends. Germline V gives CDR1 KGHSH, CDR2 LQKENI. The CDR3 sequence is 12 residues long. CDR3 nucleotide sequence: TGTGCCAGCTCACCATCCTCAGAGACCCAGTACTTC. It codes for CASSPSSETQYF.

The V gene is TRBV4-3, the J gene TRBJ1-5; tentatively, D is TRBD1 (6 bases). Trimming took 3 bases from V and 5 from J, leaving 11 bases between them. This CDR3 contains 14 residues. Germline-derived CDR1 and CDR2 are LGHNA and YSLEER. CDR3 region: CASSHGTSDQPQHF. The CDR3 nucleotides are TGCGCCAGCAGCCATGGGACATCGGATCAGCCCCAGCATTTT.

The chain recombines TRBV15 with TRBJ2-5; TRBD2 is a possible D gene (7 bases). This CDR3 is 15 amino acids long. The V and J ends lost 3 bases and 5 bases respectively, with 16 bases between them. Germline V gene data show CDR1 as LNHNV and CDR2 as YYDKDF (reference sequence). The CDR3 bases are TGTGCCACCAGCAGTGCCTGGGGGGGCGCGGAGACCCAGTACTTC. Residues: CATSSAWGGAETQYF.

In its sample, this clone was seen a few times. The chain links TRBV20-1 to TRBJ2-7; D gene uncertain. This CDR3 has 9 amino acids. Deletions cut 8 bases from V and 12 bases from J, with 14 bases between. Looked up from germline, CDR1 is DFQATT and CDR2 is SNEGSKA (reference sequence). This chain's CDR3 is CSLDRNPYF. CDR3 DNA: TGCAGTCTAGACCGAAATCCGTACTTC.

This chain joins TRBV5-6 and TRBJ2-7; 7 nucleotides align to TRBD1. Germline V gene lookup returns CDR1 SGHDT and CDR2 YYEEEE. J was trimmed by 6 bases and V by 1 base; bases with no gene match: 7. The CDR3 sequence is 14 residues long. CDR3 sequence reads: CASSLLRQGPEQYF. CDR3 sequence (DNA): TGTGCCAGCAGCTTGTTACGACAGGGACCCGAGCAGTACTTC.

The chain recombines TRBV5-1 with TRBJ1-3; no clear D gene. CDR1 and CDR2 from the germline V gene are SGHRS and YFSETQ. With 4 bases removed from V and 0 bases from J, the gap between germline ends came to 8 bases. This CDR3 contains 14 residues. The CDR3 protein is CASSGGLSGNTIYF. In DNA, the CDR3 is TGCGCCAGCAGCGGAGGACTCTCTGGAAACACCATATATTTT.

In its sample, this clone was seen once. The chain carries TRBV4-2 and TRBJ1-5; 8 bases line up with TRBD1. The germline V gene has CDR1 LGHNA and CDR2 YNFKEQ. The V gene end was trimmed by 0 bases and the J gene end by 6 bases; junction bases not matched to a gene: 10. This CDR3 has 17 amino acids. CDR3: CASSQDPGQGLIQPQHF. CDR3 bases: TGTGCCAGCAGCCAAGATCCAGGACAGGGTCTCATTCAGCCCCAGCATTTT.

The chain recombines TRBV21-1 with TRBJ1-1; the DNA was not compared with TRBD1, the D call given in the table. TRBV21-1 is designated a pseudogene. CDR3 length: 18 residues. Written as DNA, the CDR3 is TGTGCCAGCAGCAAAAATCCGACAGGGAATAATATGAACACTGAAGCTTTCTTT. Translated: CASSKNPTGNNMNTEAFF.

A note on this clone: The junction and the germline gene differ at one end; a read error may be behind it. The rearrangement uses TRBV7-9 and TRBJ2-1; tentatively, D is TRBD1 (8 bases). CDR3 length: 17 amino acids. Germline assignment: CDR1 SEHNR and CDR2 FQNEAQ (reference sequence). This CDR3 is CSSTQSGGGGRVNEQFF. The CDR3, as DNA: TGTTCCAGCACCCAATCAGGGGGCGGGGGTCGGGTCAATGAGCAGTTCTTC.

V usage is TRBV2 and J usage is TRBJ1-1; TRBD1 is a possible D gene (5 bases). This CDR3 region has 14 residues. V was trimmed by 7 bases and J by 5 bases, leaving 17 bases between them. From germline, CDR1 is SNHLY and CDR2 FYNNEI. The DNA for the CDR3 is TGTGCCAGCATCGGAGAGAGTGGGGGGACTGAAGCTTTCTTT. It is translated as CASIGESGGTEAFF.

The sample holds a few counts of this clone. The J gene is TRBJ2-1, the V gene TRBV20-1; tentative D call: TRBD2 (5 bases). V lost 5 bases, J lost 6 bases, and 8 bases lay in between. Germline assignment: CDR1 DFQATT and CDR2 SNEGSKA (reference sequence). This CDR3 is built from 11 residues. This CDR3 is CSAGLFNEQFF. The CDR3 bases are TGCAGTGCTGGACTCTTCAATGAGCAGTTCTTC.

This clone has only one observation. V gene TRBV27 combines with J gene TRBJ2-5, with D tentatively TRBD1 (5 bases). This CDR3 has 13 amino acids. CDR1 and CDR2 from the germline V gene are MNHEY and SMNVEV (reference sequence). Trimming shortened V by 4 bases and J by 9 bases, and 15 bases separated the two germline ends. This CDR3 reads CASSSQGPVPQYF. The CDR3, as DNA: TGTGCCAGCAGTTCCCAGGGCCCCGTCCCCCAGTACTTC.

This rearrangement joins TRBV6-5 to TRBJ2-1, with 9 bases aligning to TRBD2. The length of the CDR3 is 15 residues. The V gene's germline CDR1 is MNHEY and CDR2 SVGAGI. The V gene end was trimmed by 6 bases and the J gene end by 2 bases; junction bases not matched to a gene: 5. The CDR3 bases are TGTGCCAGCAGGCTTAGCGGGGGTACCTACAATGAGCAGTTCTTC. Its protein product is CASRLSGGTYNEQFF.

The rearrangement joins TRBV5-4 to TRBJ1-2; perhaps TRBD1 as D (5 bases). V was pared by 2 bases and J by 1 base, with 21 bases between. Germline V gene lookup returns CDR1 SGHNT and CDR2 YYREEE (reference sequence). This CDR3 contains 18 residues. CDR3 nucleotides: TGTGCCAGCAGCTTACTTCGACAGCTCTCGCCTCTTAACTATGGCTACACCTTC. Its translation is CASSLLRQLSPLNYGYTF.

This chain joins TRBV19 and TRBJ1-5; no firm D call. V was shortened by 3 bases and J by 6 bases, with 6 bases between the two germline ends. CDR3 length: 12 residues. The V gene's germline CDR1 is LNHDA and CDR2 SQIVND (reference sequence). The CDR3 reads CASSINSQPQHF. The CDR3 bases are TGTGCCAGTAGTATCAACAGTCAGCCCCAGCATTTT.

In this sample, this clone turned up once. The chain uses TRBV19 and TRBJ1-2; the D gene is possibly TRBD1 (5 bases). The CDR3 is 13 amino acids. Germline V gene lookup returns CDR1 LNHDA and CDR2 SQIVND (reference sequence). Trimming cost V 9 bases and J 4 bases, with 15 bases left between them. The CDR3 DNA reads as TGTGCCAGCCAACCCCAGGGAAGCTATGGCTACACCTTC. This gives the protein CASQPQGSYGYTF.

A few counts support this clone. The chain joins TRBV6-1 to TRBJ2-7; tentatively, D is TRBD1 (6 bases). This CDR3 comprises 12 residues. Germline-derived CDR1 and CDR2 are MNHNS and SASEGT. V dropped 7 bases and J dropped 4 bases, with 11 bases sitting between them. This CDR3 is CASTNREYEQYF. The CDR3 bases are TGTGCCAGCACGAACAGGGAGTACGAGCAGTACTTC.

The rearrangement links TRBV1 to TRBJ1-4; TRBD1, the D gene given by the table, was not confirmed from the DNA. TRBV1 is a documented pseudogene. The CDR3 loop spans 21 amino acids. CDR3 DNA: TGCACCAGCAGCCAAGATTTTAAGGGCCGACGTTCGGGACAGGCTAATGAAAAACTGTTTTTT. It translates to CTSSQDFKGRRSGQANEKLFF.

V is TRBV18 and J is TRBJ2-7, with D perhaps matching TRBD2 (5 bases). Germline V lookup: CDR1 KGHSH, CDR2 LQKENI. The CDR3 has 15 amino acids. V was trimmed by 0 bases and J by 4 bases, leaving 13 bases between them. The CDR3: CASSPPLPGSYEQYF. In nucleotides, the CDR3 is TGTGCCAGCTCACCACCGCTTCCGGGGTCGTACGAGCAGTACTTC.

This chain uses TRBV6-5 with TRBJ1-3, with D unresolved. The germline gives CDR1 MNHEY, CDR2 SVGAGI. V lost 0 bases and J lost 4, with 13 bases in between. The CDR3 totals 16 residues. CDR3 sequence: CASSYSKRPRGNTIYF. Written as DNA, the CDR3 is TGTGCCAGCAGTTACTCGAAGAGGCCGCGGGGAAACACCATATATTTT.

This sequence joins TRBV6-6 and TRBJ2-3; 8 bases align to TRBD2. This CDR3 contains 15 residues. Per the germline V gene, CDR1 is MNHNY and CDR2 is SVGAGI (reference sequence). V lost 5 bases to trimming and J lost 1 base; unmatched junction nucleotides: 5. CDR3 in DNA: TGTGCCAGCAGTGATCAGACTAGCGGCACAGATACGCAGTATTTT. Amino acids: CASSDQTSGTDTQYF.

The chain is built from TRBV21-1 and TRBJ2-6; no check of the table's D call, TRBD2, against the DNA was made. TRBV21-1 is described as a pseudogene. The CDR3 sequence is 19 residues long. The DNA for the CDR3 is TGTGCCAGCAGCAAAGGATCTAGCGGGGCACTCTCTGGGGCCAACGTCCTGACTTTC. Its protein product is CASSKGSSGALSGANVLTF.